One and the same sample provided the 14 T cell receptor beta chains below, sequenced in a study of T cell clusters in autoimmune cytopenias. TRB amplification used roughly 250 ng of peripheral blood genomic DNA. TRB rearrangements were amplified by touch-down multiplex PCR with mixed TRB-A/B primers. Reprocessing the multiplex PCR reads, TCRdb reports a single entry for every CDR3 protein and omits DNA. This listing includes under 8,500 distinct CDR3 sequences. These same data were also listed under a study on T cell repertoires in aging, cancer and after chemotherapy.

Sequencing input: peripheral blood. Receptors originate from a human donor in good health.

This clonotype counts as large by frequency. The chain combines TRBV29-1 with TRBJ2-3. CDR1 SQVTM and CDR2 ANQGSEA come from the germline V gene. The CDR3 consists of 14 residues. The CDR3 is CSVGPSTSTDTQYF.

V is TRBV30 and J is TRBJ1-5. Germline V gene lookup returns CDR1 GTSNPN and CDR2 SVGIG (reference sequence). This CDR3 region has 14 residues. CDR3 residues: CAWSVQRGNQPQHF.

By frequency, this clonotype is medium-sized (0.01 to 0.1%). V and J are TRBV27 and TRBJ2-5; checking the TCRdb D call of TRBD1 is not possible without DNA. This CDR3 has 14 residues. Germline V CDR1 and CDR2: MNHEY, SMNVEV (reference sequence). CDR3 loop: CASSLSRVGETQYF.

This clonotype is labeled medium-sized based on frequency. The genes are TRBV11-1 and TRBJ2-1; TCRdb calls TRBD1, which cannot be checked without DNA. Germline CDR1 and CDR2: SGHAT and FQDESV (reference sequence). The CDR3 covers 15 residues. The CDR3: CASSSAPRGYNEQFF. The entire variable domain, with the rest obtained from reference TRBV11-1 and TRBJ2-1, is as follows: EAEVAQSPRYKITEKSQAVAFWCDPISGHATLYWYRQILGQGPELLVQFQDESVVDDSQLPKDRFSAERLKGVDSTLKIQPAELGDSAMYLCASSSAPRGYNEQFFGPGTRLTVL.

By frequency, this clonotype is medium-sized. The gene calls are TRBV19 and TRBJ2-2; absent DNA, TCRdb's TRBD2 call cannot be checked. This CDR3 is built from 16 residues. Germline V CDR1 and CDR2: LNHDA, SQIVND (reference sequence). The CDR3 reads CASSSPGLVFTGELFF.

V is TRBV19 and J is TRBJ1-1; TCRdb outputs TRBD1, but without DNA this stays unchecked. CDR3 length: 15 residues. CDR1 is LNHDA, CDR2 SQIVND, per germline (reference sequence). The CDR3 sequence: CASSNIRTGGTEAFF. Supplemented by reference TRBV19 and TRBJ1-1, the full variable domain reads DGGITQSPKYLFRKEGQNVTLSCEQNLNHDAMYWYRQDPGQGLRLIYYSQIVNDFQKGDIAEGYSVSREKKESFPLTVTSAQKNPTAFYLCASSNIRTGGTEAFFGQGTRLTVV.

The V gene is TRBV20-1, the J gene TRBJ1-1; absent DNA, TCRdb's TRBD1 call cannot be checked. CDR1 is DFQATT, CDR2 SNEGSKA, per germline (reference sequence). The CDR3 contains 13 residues. The CDR3 reads CSARQGSETEAFF.

This clonotype ranks as medium-sized in terms of frequency. The genes are TRBV29-1 and TRBJ1-5; TCRdb gives TRBD1 as the D gene, but with no DNA this cannot be confirmed. The CDR3 loop spans 14 amino acids. Per germline, CDR1 SQVTM and CDR2 ANQGSEA. The CDR3 region is CSAQAGEGNQPQHF.

The rearrangement uses TRBV6-5 and TRBJ2-7; TCRdb lists TRBD2, though no DNA is available to test this call. This CDR3 is 15 amino acids long. CDR1 is MNHEY and CDR2 is SVGAGI in the germline V gene. CDR3 loop: CASSPQERGTIEQYF.

By frequency, this clonotype registers medium-sized. The chain joins TRBV29-1 to TRBJ2-7; TCRdb lists TRBD1, though no DNA is available to test this call. The CDR3 runs to 14 residues. Germline V lookup: CDR1 SQVTM, CDR2 ANQGSEA. The CDR3 sequence: CSARGRTESYEQYF.

According to its frequency, this clonotype is medium-sized (0.01 to 0.1%). The chain links TRBV27 to TRBJ2-3; lacking DNA, the TRBD1 call made by TCRdb goes unchecked. The CDR3 sequence is 16 residues long. CDR1 is MNHEY, CDR2 SMNVEV, per germline (reference sequence). The CDR3 spells CASSYPGTGVTDTQYF.

V usage is TRBV24-1 and J usage is TRBJ2-3; TCRdb indicates TRBD1, and absent DNA this call remains unverified. The CDR3 is 16 residues long. Germline CDR1 is KGHDR and CDR2 is SFDVKD. The CDR3 spells CATSDPGTEYTDTQYF.

This clonotype is called medium-sized based on its frequency. The chain links TRBV5-5 to TRBJ2-5. CDR1 and CDR2 from the germline V gene are SGHKS and YYEKEE (reference sequence). The CDR3 loop spans 13 amino acids. The CDR3 is CASSLESWETQYF.

CDR3 amino acids: CASSQTAGYEQYF. The chain recombines TRBV19 with TRBJ2-7; there is no DNA to check the TCRdb D call of TRBD1. The CDR3 covers 13 residues. CDR1 is LNHDA, CDR2 SQIVND, per germline (reference sequence).